This T cell receptor beta chain came from a study of naive and memory T cell subsets. This clonotype was seen repeatedly, ten times or more. A UMI-containing oligonucleotide was joined by 3' ligation to the TCR cDNA template. Whole-blood samples were around 2.3 ml of peripheral blood from healthy adult volunteers. Ligated cDNA underwent four rounds of PCR with nested alpha and beta constant region primers and SP2. Blood and skin TCR RNA was reverse transcribed with alpha and beta constant primers. TCRdb called the 5' RACE reads again in MiXCR, with one record for every CDR3 protein. The table includes 48,000 or so distinct CDR3 sequences, about 4.4% detected once. With 4 bases removed from V and 9 bases from J, the gap between germline ends came to 13 bases. CDR3 length equals 13 residues. Germline values: CDR1 SGHDT, CDR2 YYEEEE.

V gene TRBV5-6 combines with J gene TRBJ2-2; D may correspond to TRBD1 or TRBD2 (5 bases each). This receptor was obtained from a female donor in good health. The CDR3 loop reads CASSPRGGRELFF. CDR3 sequence (DNA): TGTGCCAGCAGCCCCCGTGGGGGTAGGGAGCTGTTTTTT.